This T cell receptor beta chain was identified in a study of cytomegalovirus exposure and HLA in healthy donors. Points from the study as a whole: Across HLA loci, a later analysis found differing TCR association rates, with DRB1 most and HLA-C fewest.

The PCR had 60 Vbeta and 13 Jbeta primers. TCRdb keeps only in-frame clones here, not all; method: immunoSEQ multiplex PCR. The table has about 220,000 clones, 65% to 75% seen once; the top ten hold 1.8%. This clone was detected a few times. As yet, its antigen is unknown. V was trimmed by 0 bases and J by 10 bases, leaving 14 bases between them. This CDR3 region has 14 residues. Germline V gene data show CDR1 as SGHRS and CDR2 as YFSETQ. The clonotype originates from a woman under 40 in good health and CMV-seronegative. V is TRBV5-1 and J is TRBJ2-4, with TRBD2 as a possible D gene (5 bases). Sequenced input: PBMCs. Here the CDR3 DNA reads TGCGCCAGCAGCTTGGAAGCGGCAGAACTTATTCAGTACTTC. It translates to CASSLEAAELIQYF.